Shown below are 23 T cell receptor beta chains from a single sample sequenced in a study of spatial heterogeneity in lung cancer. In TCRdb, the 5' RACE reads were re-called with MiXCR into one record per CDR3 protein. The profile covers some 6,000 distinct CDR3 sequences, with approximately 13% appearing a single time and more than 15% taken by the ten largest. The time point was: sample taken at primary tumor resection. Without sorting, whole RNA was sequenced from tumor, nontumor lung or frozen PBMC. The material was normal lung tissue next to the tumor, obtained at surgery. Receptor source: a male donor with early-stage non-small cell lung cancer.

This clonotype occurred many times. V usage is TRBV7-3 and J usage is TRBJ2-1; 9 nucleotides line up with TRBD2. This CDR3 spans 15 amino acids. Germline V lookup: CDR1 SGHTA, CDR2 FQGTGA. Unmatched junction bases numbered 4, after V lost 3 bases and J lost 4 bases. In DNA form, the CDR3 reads TGTGCCAGCAGCTTTGCGGGAGGGCCTTACAATGAGCAGTTCTTC. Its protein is CASSFAGGPYNEQFF.

The CDR3 coding sequence is TGTGCCAGCAGCCGGACAGGAGCGGGCAATGAGCAGTTCTTC. It specifies CASSRTGAGNEQFF. The gene calls are TRBV7-9 and TRBJ2-1; TRBD1 might be the D (7 bases). The CDR3 extends over 14 amino acids. V lost 5 bases to trimming and J lost 6 bases, with 14 bases between them. CDR1 and CDR2 (germline): SEHNR, FQNEAQ (reference sequence). Using reference TRBV7-9 and TRBJ2-1 for the parts outside the CDR3, the full variable domain is DTGVSQNPRHKITKRGQNVTFRCDPISEHNRLYWYRQTLGQGPEFLTYFQNEAQLEKSRLLSDRFSAERPKGSFSTLEIQRTEQGDSAMYLCASSRTGAGNEQFFGPGTRLTVL.

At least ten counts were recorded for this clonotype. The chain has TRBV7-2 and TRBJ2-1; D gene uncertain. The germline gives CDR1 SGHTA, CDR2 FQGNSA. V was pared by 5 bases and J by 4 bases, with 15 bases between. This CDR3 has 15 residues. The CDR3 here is CASSPRLDSYNEQFF. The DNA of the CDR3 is TGTGCCAGCAGCCCACGCCTTGATTCGTACAATGAGCAGTTCTTC.

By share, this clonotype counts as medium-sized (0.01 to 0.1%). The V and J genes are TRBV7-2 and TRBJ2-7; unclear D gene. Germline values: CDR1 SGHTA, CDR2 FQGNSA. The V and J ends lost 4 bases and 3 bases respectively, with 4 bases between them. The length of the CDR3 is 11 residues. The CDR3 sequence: CASSSDYEQYF. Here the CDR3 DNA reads TGTGCCAGCAGCTCTGACTACGAGCAGTACTTC.

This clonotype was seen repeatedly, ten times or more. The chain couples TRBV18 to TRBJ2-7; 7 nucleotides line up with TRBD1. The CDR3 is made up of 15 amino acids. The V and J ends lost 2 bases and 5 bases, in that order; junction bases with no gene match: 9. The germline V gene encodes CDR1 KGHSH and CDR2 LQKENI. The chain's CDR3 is CASSPTRQGSHEQYF. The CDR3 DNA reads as TGTGCCAGCTCACCAACGCGACAGGGTTCCCACGAGCAGTACTTC.

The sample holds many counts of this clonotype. The CDR3 region has the DNA TGCGCCAGCAGCTTGGATCTAGCCCCGTCCTACAATGAGCAGTTCTTC. This translates into CASSLDLAPSYNEQFF. The chain recombines TRBV5-1 with TRBJ2-1, with D possibly matching TRBD2 (5 bases). The CDR3 is made up of 16 amino acids. Germline loops: CDR1 SGHRS, CDR2 YFSETQ. V lost 0 bases and J 1 base, leaving 11 bases between the germline ends.

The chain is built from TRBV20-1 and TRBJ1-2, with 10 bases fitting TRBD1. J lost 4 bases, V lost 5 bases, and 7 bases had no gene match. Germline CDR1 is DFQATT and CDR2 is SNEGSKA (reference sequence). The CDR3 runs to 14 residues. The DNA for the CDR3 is TGCAGTGCTTACGGGACAGGGGTCAGCTATGGCTACACCTTC. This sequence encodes CSAYGTGVSYGYTF.

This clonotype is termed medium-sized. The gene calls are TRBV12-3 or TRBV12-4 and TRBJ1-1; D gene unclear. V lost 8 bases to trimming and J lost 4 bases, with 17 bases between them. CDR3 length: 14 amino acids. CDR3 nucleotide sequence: TGTGCCAGCTCTTCGCAAGGGAGCAGCACTGAAGCTTTCTTT. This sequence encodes CASSSQGSSTEAFF.

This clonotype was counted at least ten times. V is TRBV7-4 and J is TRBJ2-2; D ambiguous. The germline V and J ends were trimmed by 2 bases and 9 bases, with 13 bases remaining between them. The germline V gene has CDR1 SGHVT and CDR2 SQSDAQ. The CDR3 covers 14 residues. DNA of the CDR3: TGTGCCAGCAGCTTAACGTCCCACGACAGGGAGCTGTTTTTT. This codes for CASSLTSHDRELFF.

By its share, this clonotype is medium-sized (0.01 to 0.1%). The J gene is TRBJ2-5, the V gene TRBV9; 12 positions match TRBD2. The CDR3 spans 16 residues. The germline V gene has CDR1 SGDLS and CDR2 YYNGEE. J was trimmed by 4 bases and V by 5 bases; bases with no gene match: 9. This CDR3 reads CASSRSPLAGGETQYF. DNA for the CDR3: TGTGCCAGCAGTCGTAGTCCACTAGCGGGAGGAGAGACCCAGTACTTC.

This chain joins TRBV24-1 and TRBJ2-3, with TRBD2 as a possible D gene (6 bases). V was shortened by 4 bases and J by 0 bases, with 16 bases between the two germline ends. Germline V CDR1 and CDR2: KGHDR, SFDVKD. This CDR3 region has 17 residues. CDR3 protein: CATSEDILATSTDTQYF. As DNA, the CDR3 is TGTGCCACCAGTGAGGATATTCTAGCGACTAGCACAGATACGCAGTATTTT.

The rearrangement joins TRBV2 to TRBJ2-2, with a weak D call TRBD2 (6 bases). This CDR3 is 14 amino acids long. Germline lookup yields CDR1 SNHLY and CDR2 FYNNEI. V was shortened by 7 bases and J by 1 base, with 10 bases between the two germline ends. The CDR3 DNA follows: TGTGCCAGCAAGCCTAGCGAGAACACCGGGGAGCTGTTTTTT. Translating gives CASKPSENTGELFF. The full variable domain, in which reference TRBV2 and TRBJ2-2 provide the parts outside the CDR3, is EPEVTQTPSHQVTQMGQEVILRCVPISNHLYFYWYRQILGQKVEFLVSFYNNEISEKSEIFDDQFSVERPDGSNFTLKIRSTKLEDSAMYFCASKPSENTGELFFGEGSRLTVL.

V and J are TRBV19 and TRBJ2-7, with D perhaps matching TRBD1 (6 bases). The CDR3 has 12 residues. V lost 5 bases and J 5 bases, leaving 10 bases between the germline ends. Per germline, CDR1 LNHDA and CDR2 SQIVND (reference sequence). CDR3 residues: CASSAYRDEQYF. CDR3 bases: TGTGCCAGTAGTGCCTACAGGGACGAGCAGTACTTC.

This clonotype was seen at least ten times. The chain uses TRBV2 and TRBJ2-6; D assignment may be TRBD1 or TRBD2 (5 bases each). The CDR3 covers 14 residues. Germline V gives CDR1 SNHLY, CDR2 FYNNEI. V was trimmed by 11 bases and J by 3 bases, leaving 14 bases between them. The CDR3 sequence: CAGGVGGGANVLTF. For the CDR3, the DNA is TGTGCCGGGGGTGTGGGTGGTGGGGCCAACGTCCTGACTTTC.

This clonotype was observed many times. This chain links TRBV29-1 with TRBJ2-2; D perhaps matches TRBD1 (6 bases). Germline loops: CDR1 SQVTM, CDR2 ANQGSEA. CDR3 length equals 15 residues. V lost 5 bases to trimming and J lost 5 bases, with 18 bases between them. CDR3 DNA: TGCAGCGTTATCGACTCACACAGGGTAACCGGGGAGCTGTTTTTT. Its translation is CSVIDSHRVTGELFF.

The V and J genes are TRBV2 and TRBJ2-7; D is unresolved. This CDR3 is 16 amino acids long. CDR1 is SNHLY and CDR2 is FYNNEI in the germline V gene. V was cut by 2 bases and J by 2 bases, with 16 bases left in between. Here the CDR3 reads CASSELDRTMAYEQYF. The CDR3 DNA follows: TGTGCCAGCAGTGAATTAGACCGCACCATGGCCTACGAGCAGTACTTC.

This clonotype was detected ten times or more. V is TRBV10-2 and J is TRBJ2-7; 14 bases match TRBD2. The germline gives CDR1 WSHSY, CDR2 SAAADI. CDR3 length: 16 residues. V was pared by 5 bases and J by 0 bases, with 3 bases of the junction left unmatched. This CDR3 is CASSPGTSGSSYEQYF. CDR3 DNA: TGCGCCAGCAGTCCCGGGACTAGCGGGAGCTCCTACGAGCAGTACTTC.

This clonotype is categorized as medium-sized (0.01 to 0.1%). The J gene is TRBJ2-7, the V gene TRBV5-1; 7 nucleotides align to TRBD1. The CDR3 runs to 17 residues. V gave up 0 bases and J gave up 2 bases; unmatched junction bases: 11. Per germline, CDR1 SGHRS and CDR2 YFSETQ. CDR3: CASSLGTDRVGTYEQYF. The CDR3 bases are TGCGCCAGCAGCTTGGGGACAGACAGGGTGGGGACCTACGAGCAGTACTTC.

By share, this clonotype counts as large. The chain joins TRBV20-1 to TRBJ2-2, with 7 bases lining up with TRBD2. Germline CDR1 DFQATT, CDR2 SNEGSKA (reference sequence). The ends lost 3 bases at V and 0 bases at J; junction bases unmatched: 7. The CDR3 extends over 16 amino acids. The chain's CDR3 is CSASSSGTANTGELFF. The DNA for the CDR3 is TGCAGTGCTAGTAGCAGCGGGACGGCGAACACCGGGGAGCTGTTTTTT.

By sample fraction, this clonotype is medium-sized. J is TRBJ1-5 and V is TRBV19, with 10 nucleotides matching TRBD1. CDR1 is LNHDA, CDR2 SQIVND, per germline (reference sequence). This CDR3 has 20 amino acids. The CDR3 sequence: CVPGVDRDRGLPYSNQPQHF. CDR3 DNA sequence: TGTGTGCCAGGGGTAGACCGGGACAGGGGACTCCCTTATAGCAATCAGCCCCAGCATTTT.

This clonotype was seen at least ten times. The CDR3 bases are TGTGCCAGCAGCTCCACACGGATAGGAGGGGATAGATTATACAATGAGCAGTTCTTC. It yields the protein CASSSTRIGGDRLYNEQFF. The chain couples TRBV7-9 to TRBJ2-1; possible D gene TRBD2, 6 bases. With 4 bases removed from V and 4 bases from J, the gap between germline ends came to 26 bases. CDR1 and CDR2 (germline): SEHNR, FQNEAQ (reference sequence). This CDR3 has 19 residues.

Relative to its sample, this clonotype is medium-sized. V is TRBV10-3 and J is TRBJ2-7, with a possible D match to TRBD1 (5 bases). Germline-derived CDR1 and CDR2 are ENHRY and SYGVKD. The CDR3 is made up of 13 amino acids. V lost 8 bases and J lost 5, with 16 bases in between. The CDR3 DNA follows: TGTGCCATCGGCAGGGTAGGGGCCGACGAGCAGTACTTC. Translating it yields CAIGRVGADEQYF.

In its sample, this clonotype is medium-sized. CDR3 nucleotide sequence: TGTGCCAGCAGCGGGACAGGGGGCTTGCCCGGGGAGCTGTTTTTT. Its protein is CASSGTGGLPGELFF. V gene TRBV9 combines with J gene TRBJ2-2; 11 positions match TRBD1. Trimming cost V 3 bases and J 6 bases; bases outside gene matches: 4. The CDR3 has 15 residues. Germline assignment: CDR1 SGDLS and CDR2 YYNGEE. Filled out from reference TRBV9 and TRBJ2-2, the complete variable domain reads DSGVTQTPKHLITATGQRVTLRCSPRSGDLSVYWYQQSLDQGLQFLIQYYNGEERAKGNILERFSAQQFPDLHSELNLSSLELGDSALYFCASSGTGGLPGELFFGEGSRLTVL.